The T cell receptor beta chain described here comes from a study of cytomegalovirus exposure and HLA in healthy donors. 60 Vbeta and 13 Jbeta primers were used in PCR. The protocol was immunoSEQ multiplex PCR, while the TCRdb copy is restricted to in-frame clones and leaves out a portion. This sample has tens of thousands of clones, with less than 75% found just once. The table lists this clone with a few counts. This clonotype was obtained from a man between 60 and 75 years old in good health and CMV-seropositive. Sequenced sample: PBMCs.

The CDR3 loop reads CASSLASWGQVNTEAFF. The CDR3 nucleotides read TGTGCCAGCAGCTTGGCGAGTTGGGGACAGGTGAACACTGAAGCTTTCTTT. The chain links TRBV5-5 to TRBJ1-1; the match to TRBD1 covers 8 bases. Germline V lookup: CDR1 SGHKS, CDR2 YYEKEE (reference sequence). The junction had 7 bases not matched to a gene; V was cut back by 0 bases and J by 0 bases. The CDR3 totals 17 residues.